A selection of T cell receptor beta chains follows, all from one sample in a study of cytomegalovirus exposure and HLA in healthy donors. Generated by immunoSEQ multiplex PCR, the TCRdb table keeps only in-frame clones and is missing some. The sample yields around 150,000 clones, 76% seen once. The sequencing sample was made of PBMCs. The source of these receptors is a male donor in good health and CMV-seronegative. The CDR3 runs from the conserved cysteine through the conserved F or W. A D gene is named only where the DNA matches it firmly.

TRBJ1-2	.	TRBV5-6	CASKPEANYGYTF
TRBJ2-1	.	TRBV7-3	CASSLLGSYNEQFF
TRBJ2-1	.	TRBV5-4	CASSPSGAFDEQFF
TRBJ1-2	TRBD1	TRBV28	CASRPPTGYGYTF
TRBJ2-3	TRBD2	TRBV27	CASRRGGITDTQYF
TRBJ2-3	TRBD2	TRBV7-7	CASSPQGGFVQYF
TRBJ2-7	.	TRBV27	CASSLLGGWEQYF
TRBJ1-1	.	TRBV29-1	CSVSRLNTEAFF
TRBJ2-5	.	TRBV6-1	CASSEVGGQTQYF
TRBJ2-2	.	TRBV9	CASSVVGAPGELFF
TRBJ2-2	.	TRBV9	CASSGPSPGGPRDLRDTGELFF
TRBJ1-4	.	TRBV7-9	CSSSLSSADNEKLFF
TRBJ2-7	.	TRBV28	CASTPRAVVYEQYF
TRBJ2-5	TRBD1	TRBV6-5	CASSYGTGSQETQYF
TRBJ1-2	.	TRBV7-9	CASSSPGPGGPYGYTF
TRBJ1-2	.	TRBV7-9	CASSSPQGGYTF
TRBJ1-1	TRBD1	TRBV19	CASSIGTGVTEAFF
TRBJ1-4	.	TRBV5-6	CAGSSPSATNEKLFF
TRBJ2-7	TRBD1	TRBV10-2	CASRDTGTGKYEQYF
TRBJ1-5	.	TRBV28	CASNEPRGGDQPQHF
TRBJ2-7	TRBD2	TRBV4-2	CASSQDGVSGGLNTYEQYF
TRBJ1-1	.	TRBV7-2	CASSFSPQLEAFF
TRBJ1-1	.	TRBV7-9	CASSPSGDGAGNTEAFF
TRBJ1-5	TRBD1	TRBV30	CAWSDRGRQPQHF
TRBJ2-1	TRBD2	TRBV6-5	CASSLAGIYNEQFF
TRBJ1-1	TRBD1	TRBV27	CASSSPQGGRPEAFF
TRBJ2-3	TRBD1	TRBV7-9	CASSPPTPTGGAPDTQYF
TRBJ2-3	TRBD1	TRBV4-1	CASRDRGRGDTQYF
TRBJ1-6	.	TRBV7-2	CASSFSVGPGSPLHF
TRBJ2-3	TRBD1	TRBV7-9	CASRGDRETDTQYF
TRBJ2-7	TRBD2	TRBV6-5	CASSSPTSGYGEQYF
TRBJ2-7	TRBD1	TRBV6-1	CASSEEGTGFYEQYF
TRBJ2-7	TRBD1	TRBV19	CASSISGTGYEQYF
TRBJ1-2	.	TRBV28	CASKQGHYGYTF
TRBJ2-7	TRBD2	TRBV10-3	CATRLAGATYEQYF
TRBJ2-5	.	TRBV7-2	CASSFRLPSQETQYF
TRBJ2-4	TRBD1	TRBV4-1	CASSPVGRDRENIQYF
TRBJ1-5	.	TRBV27	CASSLIGRGSGSNQPQHF
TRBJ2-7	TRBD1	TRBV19	CASSIDRDRGKQYF
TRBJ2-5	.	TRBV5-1	CASSLGVEETQYF
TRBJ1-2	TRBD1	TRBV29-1	CSASLTGGGSYGYTF
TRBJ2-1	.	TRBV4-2	CASSQDLVLAYNEQFF
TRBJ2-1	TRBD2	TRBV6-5	CASRGAASGNNEQFF
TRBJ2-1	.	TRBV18	CASSPPVADRQFF
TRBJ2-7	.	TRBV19	CATRTGSSYEQYF
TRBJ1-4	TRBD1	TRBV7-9	CASSLRRGRYDEKLFF
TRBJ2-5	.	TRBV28	CASSLLTWGTGQETQYF
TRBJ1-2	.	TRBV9	CASGGGTMGGYTF
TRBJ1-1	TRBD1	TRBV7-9	CASSLSTGGETEAFF
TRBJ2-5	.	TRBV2	CASSRQGSGQETQYF
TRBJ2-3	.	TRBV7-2	CASSLQGRTDTQYF
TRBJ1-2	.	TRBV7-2	CASSPDSDGYTF
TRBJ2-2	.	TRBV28	CASSFDYPKTGELFF
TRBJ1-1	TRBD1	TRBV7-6	CASSREGQGWNTEAFF
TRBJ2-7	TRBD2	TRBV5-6	CASTRGGYPGRHEQYF
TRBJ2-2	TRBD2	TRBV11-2	CASSSLAGGRTGELFF
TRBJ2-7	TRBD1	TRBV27	CASSLSTGPDYEQYF
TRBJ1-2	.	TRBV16	CASSPSGGNGYTF
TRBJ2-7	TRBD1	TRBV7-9	CASSLGKGAGINEQYF